The next 5 T cell receptor beta chains were all read from a single sample in a study of T cells expressing NK-cell markers. For each CDR3 protein, TCRdb gives one entry from its re-call of the 5' RACE reads, without DNA. Its clone listing holds about 260,000 distinct CDR3 sequences. Sample: blood T cells: a sorted CD56 or NKG2C T cell subset, CD4+ or CD8+ T cells, or bulk PBMC T cells (not recorded which). All receptors derive from a man between 18 and 29 years old in good health.

The V call is TRBV5-4, the J call TRBJ2-2; absent DNA, TCRdb's TRBD2 call cannot be checked. The germline V gene has CDR1 SGHNT and CDR2 YYREEE (reference sequence). The CDR3 sequence is 16 residues long. The CDR3 loop is CASSLDSLLEGGELFF.

This chain connects TRBV29-1 to TRBJ2-1; with no DNA, the TCRdb D assignment of TRBD1 cannot be verified. CDR1 is SQVTM, CDR2 ANQGSEA, per germline. The length of the CDR3 is 11 residues. This chain's CDR3 is CSMGLGQAQFF.

The chain carries TRBV12-3 or TRBV12-4 and TRBJ2-1. This CDR3 is built from 16 residues. CDR3 loop: CASSLGQVASYNEQFF.

The CDR3: CASSYGMDTQYF. The rearrangement joins TRBV27 to TRBJ2-3. The germline gives CDR1 MNHEY, CDR2 SMNVEV (reference sequence). The CDR3 sequence is 12 residues long.

The rearrangement joins TRBV10-3 to TRBJ1-2; no DNA is available, so the TRBD1 call from TCRdb remains unchecked. Germline loops: CDR1 ENHRY, CDR2 SYGVKD. The CDR3 has 14 amino acids. CDR3 region: CATEETRGNYGYTF.